This entry lists 21 T cell receptor beta chains sequenced from one sample in a study of cytomegalovirus exposure and HLA in healthy donors. 13 Jbeta primers and 60 Vbeta primers were used for the PCR. TCRdb's copy holds only in-frame clones and misses some; the assay was immunoSEQ multiplex PCR. The data contain fewer than 200,000 clones, roughly 82% of them singletons. The sample consisted of PBMCs. These receptors were obtained from a woman aged 45-59 years in good health and CMV-seropositive.

The CDR3 region has the DNA TGTGCCTGGAGTCCGGGGAACACTGAAGCTTTCTTT. It translates to CAWSPGNTEAFF. V gene TRBV30 combines with J gene TRBJ1-1; the D is unclear. This CDR3 comprises 12 residues. Germline V gene lookup returns CDR1 GTSNPN and CDR2 SVGIG (reference sequence). Trimming removed 2 bases from V and 1 base from J, with 5 bases in between.

The chain employs TRBV5-5 and TRBJ1-2, with TRBD1 identical over 7 bases. Germline CDR1 and CDR2: SGHKS and YYEKEE (reference sequence). V was pared by 6 bases and J by 2 bases, with 4 bases of the junction left unmatched. The CDR3 is 13 residues long. For the CDR3, the DNA is TGTGCCAGCACAACAGGGGAAAACTATGGCTACACCTTC. Its translation is CASTTGENYGYTF.

The rearrangement links TRBV30 to TRBJ2-2; 10 nucleotides agree with TRBD2. V shed 2 bases and J 2 bases; nucleotides not matched to a gene: 23. The CDR3 is made up of 22 amino acids. The germline V gene has CDR1 GTSNPN and CDR2 SVGIG (reference sequence). The CDR3 sequence: CAWSCLTIETAQRGGNTGELFF. For the CDR3, the DNA is TGTGCCTGGAGTTGCCTAACGATTGAAACGGCCCAGCGGGGGGGCAACACCGGGGAGCTGTTTTTT.

This clone was counted only a few times. The V and J genes are TRBV19 and TRBJ1-3, with D perhaps TRBD1 (5 bases). The CDR3 runs to 18 residues. V lost 2 bases, J lost 0 bases, and 17 bases lay in between. The germline V gene has CDR1 LNHDA and CDR2 SQIVND (reference sequence). This chain's CDR3 is CASSIFERQRSSGNTIYF. DNA for the CDR3: TGTGCCAGTAGTATATTCGAGAGACAGAGGAGCTCTGGAAACACCATATATTTT.

As for this clone: Other DNA sequences of this sample code for an identical CDR3. V usage is TRBV18 and J usage is TRBJ1-1; D unresolved. CDR3 length: 13 residues. Trimming stripped 3 bases from V and 1 base from J, with 6 bases between. CDR1 and CDR2 from the germline V gene are KGHSH and LQKENI. CDR3 nucleotide sequence: TGTGCCAGCTCACCGACGGGGAACACTGAAGCTTTCTTT. Translating gives CASSPTGNTEAFF.

This clone came up many times. J is TRBJ1-6 and V is TRBV4-1; 8 nucleotides align to TRBD1. Germline assignment: CDR1 MGHRA and CDR2 YSYEKL. V lost 4 bases to trimming and J lost 6 bases; unmatched junction nucleotides: 5. The CDR3 is made up of 15 amino acids. CDR3 loop: CASSLAGGLNSPLHF. CDR3 sequence (DNA): TGCGCCAGCAGCCTGGCAGGGGGCCTTAATTCACCCCTCCACTTT.

V gene TRBV14 combines with J gene TRBJ1-1; no definite D call. The CDR3 length is 15 residues. Trimming stripped 0 bases from V and 2 bases from J, with 10 bases between. Germline loops: CDR1 SGHDN, CDR2 FVKESK. CDR3 sequence reads: CASSQDRHPNTEAFF. The CDR3, as DNA: TGTGCCAGCAGCCAAGATAGACACCCTAACACTGAAGCTTTCTTT. The variable domain in full, completed from reference TRBV14 and TRBJ1-1, reads EAGVTQFPSHSVIEKGQTVTLRCDPISGHDNLYWYRRVMGKEIKFLLHFVKESKQDESGMPNNRFLAERTGGTYSTLKVQPAELEDSGVYFCASSQDRHPNTEAFFGQGTRLTVV.

The rearrangement uses TRBV5-1 and TRBJ1-2, with TRBD1 matching over 8 bases. Germline values: CDR1 SGHRS, CDR2 YFSETQ. The V segment lost 4 bases and the J segment 3 bases; nucleotides outside the gene matches: 5. This CDR3 is built from 14 residues. CDR3 bases: TGCGCCAGCAGCCCGGACAGGGTTGACTATGGCTACACCTTC. Amino acids: CASSPDRVDYGYTF.

This sequence joins TRBV5-4 and TRBJ1-4, with 7 nucleotides matching TRBD1. After removal of 5 bases from V and 5 bases from J, the junction contained 9 bases not matched to a gene. There are 15 residues in the CDR3. The V gene's germline CDR1 is SGHNT and CDR2 YYREEE (reference sequence). DNA of the CDR3: TGTGCCAGCAGTTCTCTTGGGACAGAAAATGAAAAACTGTTTTTT. Protein product: CASSSLGTENEKLFF. Drawing the rest from reference TRBV5-4 and TRBJ1-4, the complete variable domain is ETGVTQSPTHLIKTRGQQVTLRCSSQSGHNTVSWYQQALGQGPQFIFQYYREEENGRGNFPPRFSGLQFPNYSSELNVNALELDDSALYLCASSSLGTENEKLFFGSGTQLSVL.

The chain links TRBV7-9 to TRBJ2-7; 7 bases are shared with TRBD1. The CDR3 extends over 15 amino acids. Germline lookup yields CDR1 SEHNR and CDR2 FQNEAQ (reference sequence). With 6 bases clipped from V and 2 bases from J, the junction kept 10 bases outside the gene matches. CDR3 loop: CASSFGTAKTYEQYF. CDR3 nucleotide sequence: TGTGCCAGCAGTTTCGGGACAGCGAAAACCTACGAGCAGTACTTC.

This chain joins TRBV5-1 and TRBJ1-4; D is uncertain. Deletions cut 3 bases from V and 2 bases from J, with 11 bases between. CDR1 is SGHRS, CDR2 YFSETQ, per germline. This CDR3 has 15 residues. CDR3: CASSSTTGTNEKLFF. In DNA, the CDR3 is TGCGCCAGCAGCTCAACAACGGGTACTAATGAAAAACTGTTTTTT.

This chain connects TRBV4-1 to TRBJ2-5; the D gene is possibly TRBD2 (6 bases). Trimming shortened V by 4 bases and J by 1 base, and 10 bases separated the two germline ends. The germline CDR1 and CDR2 sequences are MGHRA and YSYEKL. The CDR3 has 14 residues. The CDR3 bases are TGCGCCAGCAGCCCGCTCGGGGGCCAAGAGACCCAGTACTTC. Translating gives CASSPLGGQETQYF.

The chain has TRBV6-6 and TRBJ2-2; D is unresolved. V was trimmed by 6 bases and J by 0 bases, leaving 8 bases between them. This CDR3 is 14 amino acids long. Germline V gives CDR1 MNHNY, CDR2 SVGAGI (reference sequence). The CDR3 DNA follows: TGTGCCAGCAGCCCCACTACGAACACCGGGGAGCTGTTTTTT. It specifies CASSPTTNTGELFF.

The chain is built from TRBV5-1 and TRBJ1-2; D possibly corresponds to TRBD1 (6 bases). The CDR3 has 14 amino acids. Germline CDR1 SGHRS, CDR2 YFSETQ. The ends were cut back, 0 bases at V and 4 bases at J, with 10 bases in the middle. The CDR3 coding sequence is TGCGCCAGCAGCTTGGATCTGGGGGCCTATGGCTACACCTTC. Its translation is CASSLDLGAYGYTF.

The chain recombines TRBV4-1 with TRBJ2-5; D is perhaps TRBD1 (6 bases). With the DNA end fitting TRBJ2-7 better, the J assignment may be wrong. The CDR3 covers 15 residues. Germline V CDR1 and CDR2: MGHRA, YSYEKL. CDR3 sequence (DNA): TGCGCCAGCAGCCAAGTGGACAGCCTGGCCTACGAGCAGTACTTC. Protein sequence: CASSQVDSLAYEQYF.

As DNA, the CDR3 is TGTGCCAGCATCCAAGGGGCTAGTCAGGCAGATACGCAGTATTTT. Encoded protein: CASIQGASQADTQYF. V and J are TRBV6-1 and TRBJ2-3; D is perhaps TRBD1 (5 bases). CDR1 and CDR2 from the germline V gene are MNHNS and SASEGT. The CDR3 is 15 residues long. The ends were cut back, 7 bases at V and 4 bases at J, with 18 bases in the middle.

The V gene is TRBV9, the J gene TRBJ1-1, with TRBD1 identical over 8 bases. V was pared by 3 bases and J by 6 bases, with 7 bases of the junction left unmatched. The germline V gene has CDR1 SGDLS and CDR2 YYNGEE. The CDR3 covers 14 residues. CDR3 nucleotides: TGTGCCAGCAGCGAGGGGGCGGGACAGGCTGAAGCTTTCTTT. It specifies CASSEGAGQAEAFF.

V usage is TRBV7-8 and J usage is TRBJ2-5; D gene uncertain. V was pared by 5 bases and J by 5 bases, with 9 bases between. This CDR3 is built from 12 residues. The germline CDR1 and CDR2 sequences are SGHVS and FQNEAQ. The chain's CDR3 is CASSPIVETQYF. The DNA for the CDR3 is TGTGCCAGCAGCCCCATTGTCGAGACCCAGTACTTC.

This clone was counted a few times. The V gene is TRBV9, the J gene TRBJ2-5; tentatively, D is TRBD1 (6 bases). The V gene's germline CDR1 is SGDLS and CDR2 YYNGEE. This CDR3 has 15 residues. V was shortened by 4 bases and J by 2 bases, with 15 bases between the two germline ends. CDR3 in DNA: TGTGCCAGCAGCCCGAGAGGGGACAAACAAGAGACCCAGTACTTC. Its translation: CASSPRGDKQETQYF.

Regarding this clone: This same CDR3 is encoded by further DNA sequences in the sample. This chain joins TRBV6-5 and TRBJ2-7; 10 nucleotides line up with TRBD1. The germline V gene encodes CDR1 MNHEY and CDR2 SVGAGI. Trimming at V came to 0 bases and at J to 3 bases, leaving 2 bases not matched to a gene. The CDR3 loop spans 15 amino acids. Here the CDR3 reads CASSYSGTGVYEQYF. The CDR3, as DNA: TGTGCCAGCAGTTACTCCGGGACAGGGGTCTACGAGCAGTACTTC.

V is TRBV13 and J is TRBJ1-3; D is unclear. Trimming cost V 5 bases and J 1 base, with 6 bases left between them. The CDR3 sequence is 13 residues long. Germline V gene data show CDR1 as PRHDT and CDR2 as FYEKMQ (reference sequence). The CDR3 reads CASSPLSGNTIYF. The CDR3 nucleotides read TGTGCCAGCAGCCCACTATCTGGAAACACCATATATTTT.